Sequencing of this T cell receptor (beta chain) was carried out in a study of blood T cell repertoires in COVID-19. Source study methods: How many nucleated cells were present was estimated from reference gene primer amplification. Repertoires were generated with immunoSEQ multiplex PCR, while TCRdb's copy carries only in-frame clones and drops some. The V and J calls and clone size were taken over from that table, and D and trimming were inferred from the DNA. Of about 270,000 clones listed, about 89% are singletons. This clone was counted once. Germline lookup yields CDR1 SQVTM and CDR2 ANQGSEA. The CDR3 is 13 residues long. V was clipped by 4 bases and J by 2 bases, with 10 bases between them.

The sequence was obtained from a woman aged 50 to 60 with acute or convalescent COVID-19. The chain couples TRBV29-1 to TRBJ2-3; perhaps TRBD1 as D (5 bases). Sequencing was performed on peripheral blood. The CDR3 coding sequence is TGCAGCGTTGTTACAGGAAACACAGATACGCAGTATTTT. Its protein is CSVVTGNTDTQYF.